These T cell receptor beta chains were read from a single sample in a study of T cell responses to AZD1222 COVID-19 vaccine. Method: immunoSEQ multiplex PCR; TCRdb's copy keeps in-frame clones and lacks some. The profile shows some 83,000 clones, approximately 89% of them singletons. Source: peripheral blood, taken 28 days after the second AZD1222 dose. These receptors were collected from an adult who received the AZD1222 COVID-19 vaccine. Both conserved end residues are part of each CDR3. The D gene is left open where the match is weak. Some rows mark clone size as missing; the rest say once, few, many or name a class of expanded clone.

size	V	D	J	CDR3	DNA
once	TRBV25-1	.	TRBJ1-1	CASSEAQGRVTEAFF	TGTGCCAGCAGTGAGGCCCAGGGTAGGGTCACTGAAGCTTTCTTT
.	TRBV28	.	TRBJ2-2	CASSLPGGRTGELFF	TGTGCCAGCAGTTTGCCGGGGGGCCGAACCGGGGAGCTGTTTTTT
.	TRBV5-5	.	TRBJ1-1	CASSPFLRDLNTEAFF	TGTGCCAGCAGCCCATTCCTAAGGGACCTGAACACTGAAGCTTTCTTT
.	TRBV6-2/TRBV6-3	.	TRBJ1-1	CASSYSLRRGTEMNTEAFF	TGTGCCAGCAGTTACTCGTTGAGGAGAGGGACTGAGATGAACACTGAAGCTTTCTTT
.	TRBV6-2/TRBV6-3	.	TRBJ2-7	CASSPSGRKYEQYF	TGTGCCAGCAGTCCCTCCGGGAGAAAATACGAGCAGTACTTC
.	TRBV14	.	TRBJ1-4	CASSHVGWGRFNEKLFF	TGTGCCAGCAGCCACGTTGGATGGGGACGCTTTAATGAAAAACTGTTTTTT
.	TRBV5-1	.	TRBJ1-5	CASSLQGFQGQPQHF	TGCGCCAGCAGCTTACAGGGATTTCAAGGACAGCCCCAGCATTTT
.	TRBV4-3	.	TRBJ1-2	CASSQPGRADYGYTF	TGCGCCAGCAGCCAGCCCGGGAGGGCTGACTATGGCTACACCTTC
.	TRBV6-1	.	TRBJ2-1	CASSERGGLSEQFF	TGTGCCAGCAGTGAACGGGGAGGTCTCAGTGAGCAGTTCTTC
.	TRBV2	.	TRBJ2-1	CASTRESSYNEQFF	TGTGCCAGCACCAGGGAGAGCTCCTACAATGAGCAGTTCTTC
.	TRBV3-1/TRBV3-2	.	TRBJ1-1	CASSREGQNTEAFF	TGTGCCAGCAGCCGAGAGGGGCAGAACACTGAAGCTTTCTTT
.	TRBV4-2	.	TRBJ1-4	CASSQDQERGNEKLFF	TGTGCCAGCAGCCAAGATCAGGAGAGAGGTAATGAAAAACTGTTTTTT
.	TRBV6-4	.	TRBJ1-1	CASSDNMNTEAFF	TGTGCCAGCAGTGACAACATGAACACTGAAGCTTTCTTT
.	TRBV13	.	TRBJ1-3	CASSYSSTQNTPGNTIYF	TGTGCCAGCAGCTACTCCTCAACTCAGAATACCCCTGGAAACACCATATATTTT
.	TRBV6-5	TRBD1	TRBJ1-5	CASSYSGQGNNQPQHF	TGTGCCAGCAGTTACTCCGGACAGGGGAACAATCAGCCCCAGCATTTT
.	TRBV27	.	TRBJ1-2	CASSSRWEGYTF	TGTGCCAGCAGTTCCCGTTGGGAAGGCTACACCTTC
.	TRBV7-2	.	TRBJ1-1	CASLIARSSEAFF	TGTGCCAGCTTGATAGCTAGGTCCTCTGAAGCTTTCTTT
.	TRBV15	TRBD1	TRBJ1-1	CATSITGGVNTEAFF	TGTGCCACCAGTATTACAGGGGGTGTGAACACTGAAGCTTTCTTT
.	TRBV28	TRBD1	TRBJ1-2	CASSSTGTGNNGYTF	TGTGCCAGCAGCTCAACCGGGACAGGGAACAATGGCTACACCTTC
.	TRBV6-5	.	TRBJ1-5	CASNTGPYSNQPQHF	TGTGCCAGCAACACAGGCCCCTATAGCAATCAGCCCCAGCATTTT
.	TRBV10-1	.	TRBJ2-2	CASSESGTGELFF	TGCGCCAGCAGTGAGTCAGGAACCGGGGAGCTGTTTTTT
.	TRBV24-1	TRBD1	TRBJ1-1	CATRQTGSTEAFF	TGTGCCACCAGACAGACAGGGTCAACTGAAGCTTTCTTT
.	TRBV13	TRBD1	TRBJ1-1	CASNPTGGYTEAFF	TGTGCCAGCAACCCTACAGGGGGTTACACTGAAGCTTTCTTT
.	TRBV11-2	.	TRBJ1-1	CASSPLAGRNTEAFF	TGTGCCAGCAGCCCCCTGGCAGGCAGGAACACTGAAGCTTTCTTT
.	TRBV6-6	.	TRBJ2-5	CASSYPTVRETQYF	TGTGCCAGCAGTTACCCGACAGTTCGTGAGACCCAGTACTTC
few	TRBV27	TRBD1	TRBJ1-2	CASGTGTGYGYTF	TGTGCCAGCGGGACGGGGACAGGCTATGGCTACACCTTC
.	TRBV6-5	TRBD1	TRBJ1-2	CASRATGGGNGYTF	TGTGCCAGCAGGGCGACAGGGGGTGGGAACGGCTACACCTTC
.	TRBV13	.	TRBJ2-7	CASSFGNRVSYEQYF	TGTGCCAGCAGCTTCGGGAACAGGGTTTCCTACGAGCAGTACTTC
.	TRBV6-5	.	TRBJ1-1	CASSYSPEAFF	TGTGCCAGCAGTTACTCTCCTGAAGCTTTCTTT
.	TRBV7-9	.	TRBJ2-3	CASSLAGITQYF	TGTGCCAGCAGCTTAGCGGGGATTACGCAGTATTTT
.	TRBV7-9	TRBD2	TRBJ2-1	CASRPLAMNEQFF	TGTGCCAGCAGACCACTAGCGATGAATGAGCAGTTCTTC
.	TRBV4-2	.	TRBJ1-2	CASSQDEAGAPNYGYTF	TGTGCCAGCAGCCAAGATGAGGCGGGGGCTCCTAACTATGGCTACACCTTC
.	TRBV4-1	.	TRBJ2-7	CASSQSLPGPTYEQYF	TGCGCCAGCAGCCAAAGTTTACCGGGACCGACCTACGAGCAGTACTTC
.	TRBV7-2	.	TRBJ2-5	CASSLSQRGETQYF	TGTGCCAGCAGCTTGAGCCAGAGGGGAGAGACCCAGTACTTC
.	TRBV7-3	.	TRBJ1-5	CASSQGTGSNQPQHF	TGTGCCAGCAGCCAAGGGACCGGTAGCAATCAGCCCCAGCATTTT
.	TRBV5-5	TRBD2	TRBJ2-2	CASRVGRVNTGELFF	TGTGCCAGCAGGGTGGGGAGGGTCAACACCGGGGAGCTGTTTTTT
.	TRBV7-2	TRBD1	TRBJ1-2	CASSLVGRQGKHGYTF	TGTGCCAGCAGCTTAGTGGGGAGACAGGGAAAGCATGGCTACACCTTC
once	TRBV2	.	TRBJ1-2	CASSAGGIGTINYGYTF	TGTGCCAGCAGTGCGGGGGGGATCGGGACAATTAACTATGGCTACACCTTC
.	TRBV18	.	TRBJ1-6	CASSPNSDHNSPLHF	TGTGCCAGCTCCCCCAACTCGGATCACAATTCACCCCTCCACTTT
.	TRBV11-3	TRBD1	TRBJ1-2	CASSHDRAGGYTF	TGTGCCAGCAGCCACGACAGGGCCGGGGGCTACACCTTC